The sequence of this TCR beta chain was determined in a study of T-cell reconstitution after alpha-beta-depleted transplantation in children. Molecular barcoding with unique molecular identifiers was used for the TCRbeta library. TCRdb recomputed calls from the PCR reads with MiXCR, one row per CDR3 protein. This sample has about 340,000 distinct CDR3 sequences; over 9% occur once, and the top ten carry around 2.5%. Germline V CDR1 and CDR2: DFQATT, SNEGSKA (reference sequence). V lost 2 bases to trimming and J lost 4 bases; unmatched junction nucleotides: 6. The CDR3 runs to 15 residues. This chain joins TRBV20-1 and TRBJ2-5; 11 bases are a match to TRBD2. This TCR derives from a human donor who donated a stem cell graft to a child with acute lymphoblastic leukemia. Sample: PBMCs from the stem cell graft donor, taken from the stem cell graft. The CDR3 sequence: CSARRRLAGGETQYF. For the CDR3, the DNA is TGCAGTGCTAGACGTCGTCTAGCGGGAGGAGAGACCCAGTACTTC.